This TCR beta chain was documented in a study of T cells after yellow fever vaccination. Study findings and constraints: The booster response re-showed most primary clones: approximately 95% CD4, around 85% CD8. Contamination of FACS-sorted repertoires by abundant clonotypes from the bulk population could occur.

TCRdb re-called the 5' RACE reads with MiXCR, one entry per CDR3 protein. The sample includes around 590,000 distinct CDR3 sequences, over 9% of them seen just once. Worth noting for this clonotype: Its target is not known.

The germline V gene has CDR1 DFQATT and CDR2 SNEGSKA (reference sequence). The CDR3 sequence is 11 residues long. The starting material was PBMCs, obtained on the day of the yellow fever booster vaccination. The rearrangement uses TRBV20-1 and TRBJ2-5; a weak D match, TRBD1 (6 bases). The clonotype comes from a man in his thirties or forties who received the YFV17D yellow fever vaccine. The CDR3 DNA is TGCACCCCAGGGGCAGTCAGGACCCAGTACTTC. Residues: CTPGAVRTQYF.